This T cell receptor (beta chain) was sequenced for a study of cytomegalovirus exposure and HLA in healthy donors. The wider study: As released early, the data held about 85 million unique TCRs from HLA-typed donors. The study, taken as a whole, reports: Highest at DRB1 and lowest at HLA-C, TCR association rates differed among HLA loci in a later analysis.

Healthy bone marrow donors supplied every sample. V was pared by 6 bases and J by 5 bases, with 14 bases between. Germline V gene sequence: CDR1 MGHRA, CDR2 YSYEKL. This CDR3 region has 15 residues. Comments on this clone: Its antigen is unknown.

Primers: 60 Vbeta forward and 13 Jbeta reverse. The assay was immunoSEQ multiplex PCR, and TCRdb's table has in-frame clones only and misses some. Of 200,000 to 250,000 clones in the sample, about 83% were seen once. Sequencing was carried out using PBMCs. This chain links TRBV4-1 with TRBJ1-6, with D tentatively TRBD1 (6 bases). This sequence was found in a human donor in good health. This CDR3 is CASRPGTLNNSPLHF. CDR3 nucleotide sequence: TGCGCCAGCAGACCCGGGACACTAAATAATTCACCCCTCCACTTT.